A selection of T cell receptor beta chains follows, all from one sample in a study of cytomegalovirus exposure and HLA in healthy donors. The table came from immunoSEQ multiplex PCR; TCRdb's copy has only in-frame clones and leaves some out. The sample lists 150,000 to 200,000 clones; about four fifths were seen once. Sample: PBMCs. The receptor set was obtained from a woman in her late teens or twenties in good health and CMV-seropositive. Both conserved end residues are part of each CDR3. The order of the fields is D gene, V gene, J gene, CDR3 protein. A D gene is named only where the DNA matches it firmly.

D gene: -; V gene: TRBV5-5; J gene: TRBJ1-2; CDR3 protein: CASSPGSHLGYGYTF
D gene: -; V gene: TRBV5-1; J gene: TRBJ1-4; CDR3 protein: CASSSYDRMVEKLFF
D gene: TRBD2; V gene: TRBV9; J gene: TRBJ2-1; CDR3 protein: CASSRDYQSGNEQFF
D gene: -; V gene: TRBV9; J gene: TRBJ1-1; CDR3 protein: CASSDVAGTEAFF
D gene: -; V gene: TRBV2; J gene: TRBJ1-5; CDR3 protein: CASSLAHSNQPQHF
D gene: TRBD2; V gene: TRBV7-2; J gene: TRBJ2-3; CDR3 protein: CASSPGLAGTQYF
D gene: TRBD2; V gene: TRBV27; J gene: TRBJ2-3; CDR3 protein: CASSLSGLAGTDTQYF
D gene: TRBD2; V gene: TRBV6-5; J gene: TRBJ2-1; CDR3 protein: CASRPSGENEQFF
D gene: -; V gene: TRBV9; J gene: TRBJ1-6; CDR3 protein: CASSVGLDNSPLHF
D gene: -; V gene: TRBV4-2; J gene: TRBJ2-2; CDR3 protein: CASSQRGTGRLSGELFF
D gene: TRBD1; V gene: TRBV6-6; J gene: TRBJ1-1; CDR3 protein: CASSYAGTGLSEAFF
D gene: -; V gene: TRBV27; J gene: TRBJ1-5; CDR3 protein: CASSLTLDQPQHF
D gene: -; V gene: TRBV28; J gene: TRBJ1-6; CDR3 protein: CASSPIRQENSPLHF
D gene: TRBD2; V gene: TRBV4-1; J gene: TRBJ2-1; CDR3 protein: CASSQENGGLAGAYYNEQFF
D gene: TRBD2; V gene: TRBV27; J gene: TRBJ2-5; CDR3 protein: CASSPLAGDETQYF
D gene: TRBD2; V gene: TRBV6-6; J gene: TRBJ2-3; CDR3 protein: CASSASGGRDTQYF
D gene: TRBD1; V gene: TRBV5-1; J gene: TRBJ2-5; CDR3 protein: CASSHMGQGGETQYF
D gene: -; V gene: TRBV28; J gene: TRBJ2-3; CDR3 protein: CASRKTGPDTQYF
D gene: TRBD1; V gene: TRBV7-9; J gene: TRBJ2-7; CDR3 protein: CASIPGQGESHEQYF
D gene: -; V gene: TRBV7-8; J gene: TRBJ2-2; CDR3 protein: CASSSLTGELFF
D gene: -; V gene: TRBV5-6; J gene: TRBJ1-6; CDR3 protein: CASSSQGLPSHNSPLHF
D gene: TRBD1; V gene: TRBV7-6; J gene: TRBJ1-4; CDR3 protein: CASSLVYGQGANEKLFF
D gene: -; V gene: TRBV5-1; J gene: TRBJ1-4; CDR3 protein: CASSSRQFATNEKLFF
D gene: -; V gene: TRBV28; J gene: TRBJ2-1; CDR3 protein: CASSFSYEQFF